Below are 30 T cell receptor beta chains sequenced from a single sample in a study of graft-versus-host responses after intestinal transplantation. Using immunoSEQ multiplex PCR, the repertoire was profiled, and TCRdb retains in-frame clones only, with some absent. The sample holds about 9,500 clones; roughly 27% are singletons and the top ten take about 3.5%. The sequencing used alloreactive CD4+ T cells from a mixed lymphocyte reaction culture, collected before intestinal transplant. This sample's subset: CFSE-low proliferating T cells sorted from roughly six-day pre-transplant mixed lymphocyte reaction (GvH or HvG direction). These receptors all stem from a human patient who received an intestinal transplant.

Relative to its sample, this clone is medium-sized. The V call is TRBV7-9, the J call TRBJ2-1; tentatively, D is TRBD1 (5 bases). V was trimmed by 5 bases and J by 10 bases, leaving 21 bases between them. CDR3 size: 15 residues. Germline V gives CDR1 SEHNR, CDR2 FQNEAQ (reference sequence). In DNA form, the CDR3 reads TGTGCCAGCAGCCCTGGGGCACGGCCGACGCAGGAGCAGTTCTTC. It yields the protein CASSPGARPTQEQFF.

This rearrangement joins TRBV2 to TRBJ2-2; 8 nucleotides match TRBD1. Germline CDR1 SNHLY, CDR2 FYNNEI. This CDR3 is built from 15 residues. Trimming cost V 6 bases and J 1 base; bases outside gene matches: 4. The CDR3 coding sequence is TGTGCCAGCAGGAGGGGGACAGGGAACACCGGGGAGCTGTTTTTT. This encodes CASRRGTGNTGELFF. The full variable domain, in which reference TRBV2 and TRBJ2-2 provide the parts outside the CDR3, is EPEVTQTPSHQVTQMGQEVILRCVPISNHLYFYWYRQILGQKVEFLVSFYNNEISEKSEIFDDQFSVERPDGSNFTLKIRSTKLEDSAMYFCASRRGTGNTGELFFGEGSRLTVL.

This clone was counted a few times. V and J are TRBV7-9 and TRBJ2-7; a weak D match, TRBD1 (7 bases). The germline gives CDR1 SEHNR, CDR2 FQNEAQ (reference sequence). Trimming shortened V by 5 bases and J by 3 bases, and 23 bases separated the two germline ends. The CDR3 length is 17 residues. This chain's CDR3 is CASSPGGDSPPLYEQYF. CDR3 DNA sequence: TGTGCCAGCAGCCCCGGAGGGGACAGCCCTCCCCTCTACGAGCAGTACTTC.

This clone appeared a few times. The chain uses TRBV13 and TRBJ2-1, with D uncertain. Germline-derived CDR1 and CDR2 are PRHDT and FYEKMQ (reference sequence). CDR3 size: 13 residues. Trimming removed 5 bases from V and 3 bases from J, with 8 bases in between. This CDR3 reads CASSPVNYNEQFF. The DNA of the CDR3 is TGTGCCAGCAGCCCTGTAAACTACAATGAGCAGTTCTTC.

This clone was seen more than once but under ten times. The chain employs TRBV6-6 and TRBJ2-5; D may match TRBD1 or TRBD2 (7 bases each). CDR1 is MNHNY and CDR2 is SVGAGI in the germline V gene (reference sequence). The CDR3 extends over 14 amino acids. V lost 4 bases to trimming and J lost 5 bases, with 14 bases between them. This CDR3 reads CASSLAGGVETQYF. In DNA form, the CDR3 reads TGTGCCAGCAGTTTAGCAGGGGGGGTGGAGACCCAGTACTTC.

This CDR3 reads CASRDDLNTEAFF. CDR3 nucleotide sequence: TGTGCCAGCAGAGACGACCTGAACACTGAAGCTTTCTTT. This chain links TRBV6-5 with TRBJ1-1; D is unclear. V was cut by 6 bases and J by 0 bases, with 8 bases left in between. The CDR3 loop spans 13 amino acids. In germline, CDR1 is MNHEY, CDR2 SVGAGI.

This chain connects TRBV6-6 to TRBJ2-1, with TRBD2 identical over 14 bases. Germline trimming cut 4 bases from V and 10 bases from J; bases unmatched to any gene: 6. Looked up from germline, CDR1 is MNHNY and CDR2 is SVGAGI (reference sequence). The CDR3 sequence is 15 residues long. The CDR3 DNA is TGTGCCAGCAGTTGGGGACTAGCGGGAGCATGGGAGCAGTTCTTC. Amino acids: CASSWGLAGAWEQFF.

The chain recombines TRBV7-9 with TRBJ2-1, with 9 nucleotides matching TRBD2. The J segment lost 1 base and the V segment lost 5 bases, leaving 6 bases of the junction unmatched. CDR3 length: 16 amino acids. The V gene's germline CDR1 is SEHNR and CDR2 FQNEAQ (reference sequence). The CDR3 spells CASSLSGRTSYNEQFF. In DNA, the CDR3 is TGTGCCAGCAGCCTCAGCGGGAGGACGTCCTACAATGAGCAGTTCTTC. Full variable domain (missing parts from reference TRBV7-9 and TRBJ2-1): DTGVSQNPRHKITKRGQNVTFRCDPISEHNRLYWYRQTLGQGPEFLTYFQNEAQLEKSRLLSDRFSAERPKGSFSTLEIQRTEQGDSAMYLCASSLSGRTSYNEQFFGPGTRLTVL.

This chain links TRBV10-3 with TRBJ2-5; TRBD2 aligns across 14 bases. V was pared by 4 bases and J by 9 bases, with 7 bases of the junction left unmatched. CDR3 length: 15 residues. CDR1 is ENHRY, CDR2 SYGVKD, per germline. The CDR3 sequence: CAISGTSGRHGAQYF. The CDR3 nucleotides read TGTGCCATCAGTGGGACTAGCGGGAGGCATGGGGCCCAGTACTTC.

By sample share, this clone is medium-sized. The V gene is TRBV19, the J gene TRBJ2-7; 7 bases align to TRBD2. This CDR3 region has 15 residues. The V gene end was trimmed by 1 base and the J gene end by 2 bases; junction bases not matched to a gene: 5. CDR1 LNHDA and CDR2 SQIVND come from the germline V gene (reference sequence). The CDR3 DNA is TGTGCCAGTAGTATAGCGGCTAGCGGCCCCTACGAGCAGTACTTC. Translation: CASSIAASGPYEQYF.

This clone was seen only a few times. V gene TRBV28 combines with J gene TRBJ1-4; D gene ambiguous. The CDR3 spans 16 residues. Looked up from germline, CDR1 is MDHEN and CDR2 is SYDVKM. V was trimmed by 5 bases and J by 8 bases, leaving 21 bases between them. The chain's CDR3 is CASSPARREVGEKLFF. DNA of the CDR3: TGTGCCAGCAGTCCAGCCCGACGCGAAGTGGGGGAAAAACTGTTTTTT.

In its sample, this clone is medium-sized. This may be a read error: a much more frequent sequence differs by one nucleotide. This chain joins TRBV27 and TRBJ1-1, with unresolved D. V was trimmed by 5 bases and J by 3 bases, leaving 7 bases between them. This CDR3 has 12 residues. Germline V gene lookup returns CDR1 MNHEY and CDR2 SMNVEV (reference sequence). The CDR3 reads CASSPGYTEAFF. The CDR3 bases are TGTGCCAGCAGTCCCGGATACACTGAAGCTTTCTTT.

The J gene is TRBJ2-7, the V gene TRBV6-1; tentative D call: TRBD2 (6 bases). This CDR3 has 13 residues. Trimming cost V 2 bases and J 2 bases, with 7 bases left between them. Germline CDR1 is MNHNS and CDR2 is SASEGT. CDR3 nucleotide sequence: TGTGCCAGCAGTGAATCGGGGGCCTACGAGCAGTACTTC. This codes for CASSESGAYEQYF.

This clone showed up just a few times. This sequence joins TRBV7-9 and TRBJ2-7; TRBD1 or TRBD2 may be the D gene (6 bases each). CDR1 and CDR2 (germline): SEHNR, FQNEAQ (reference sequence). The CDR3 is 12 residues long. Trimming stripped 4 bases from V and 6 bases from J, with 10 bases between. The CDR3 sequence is CASSSRGVEQYF. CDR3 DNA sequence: TGTGCCAGCAGCTCGAGGGGGGTCGAGCAGTACTTC.

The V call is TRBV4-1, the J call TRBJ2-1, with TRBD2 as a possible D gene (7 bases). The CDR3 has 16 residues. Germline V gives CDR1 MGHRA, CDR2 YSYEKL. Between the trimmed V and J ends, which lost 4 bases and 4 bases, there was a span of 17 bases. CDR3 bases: TGCGCCAGCAGCCCCAACGGGGGGCGGGTTTACAATGAGCAGTTCTTC. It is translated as CASSPNGGRVYNEQFF.

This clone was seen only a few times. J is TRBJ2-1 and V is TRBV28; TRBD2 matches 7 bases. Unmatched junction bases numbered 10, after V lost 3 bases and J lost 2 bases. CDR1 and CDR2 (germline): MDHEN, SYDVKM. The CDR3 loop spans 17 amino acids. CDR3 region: CASSFATSLSPYNEQFF. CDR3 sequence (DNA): TGTGCCAGCAGTTTTGCGACTAGCTTAAGCCCCTACAATGAGCAGTTCTTC. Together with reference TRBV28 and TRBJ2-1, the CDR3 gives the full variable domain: DVKVTQSSRYLVKRTGEKVFLECVQDMDHENMFWYRQDPGLGLRLIYFSYDVKMKEKGDIPEGYSVSREKKERFSLILESASTNQTSMYLCASSFATSLSPYNEQFFGPGTRLTVL.

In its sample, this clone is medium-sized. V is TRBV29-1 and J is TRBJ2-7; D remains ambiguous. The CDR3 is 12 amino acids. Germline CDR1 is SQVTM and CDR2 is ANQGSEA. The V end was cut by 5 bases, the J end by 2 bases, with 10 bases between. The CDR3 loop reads CSVRKGTYEQYF. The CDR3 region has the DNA TGCAGCGTTCGAAAGGGAACCTACGAGCAGTACTTC.

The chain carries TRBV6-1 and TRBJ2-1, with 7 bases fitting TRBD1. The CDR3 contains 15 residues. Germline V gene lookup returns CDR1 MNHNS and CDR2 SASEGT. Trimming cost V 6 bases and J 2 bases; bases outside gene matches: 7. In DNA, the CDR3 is TGTGCCAGCAGCCTTGAGGGGGCCACCTACAATGAGCAGTTCTTC. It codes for CASSLEGATYNEQFF.

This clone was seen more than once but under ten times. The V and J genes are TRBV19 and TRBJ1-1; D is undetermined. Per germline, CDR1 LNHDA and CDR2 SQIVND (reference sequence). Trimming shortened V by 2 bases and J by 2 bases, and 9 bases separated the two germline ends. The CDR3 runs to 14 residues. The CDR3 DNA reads TGTGCCAGTAGTATAAGCTGGGGAAACACTGAAGCTTTCTTT. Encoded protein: CASSISWGNTEAFF.

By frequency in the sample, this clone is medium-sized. CDR3: CASSPGLAGLSRDTQYF. CDR3 in DNA: TGTGCCAGCAGCCCAGGACTAGCGGGCCTCTCGAGGGATACGCAGTATTTT. The gene calls are TRBV7-3 and TRBJ2-3; the match to TRBD2 covers 11 bases. The CDR3 has 17 residues. The germline V gene encodes CDR1 SGHTA and CDR2 FQGTGA. J gave up 6 bases and V 5 bases, and 13 bases lay outside the gene matches.

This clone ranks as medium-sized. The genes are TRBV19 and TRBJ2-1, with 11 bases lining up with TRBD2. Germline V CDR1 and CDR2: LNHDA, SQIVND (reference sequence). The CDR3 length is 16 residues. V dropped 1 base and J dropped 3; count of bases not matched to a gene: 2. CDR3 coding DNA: TGTGCCAGTAGTATAGTGGGACTAGCGGTCTACAATGAGCAGTTCTTC. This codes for CASSIVGLAVYNEQFF.

This CDR3 is CASSLSMNTEAFF. CDR3 DNA sequence: TGTGCCAGCAGTTTATCCATGAACACTGAAGCTTTCTTT. This chain uses TRBV27 with TRBJ1-1; D is unresolved. CDR1 is MNHEY and CDR2 is SMNVEV in the germline V gene (reference sequence). V lost 0 bases to trimming and J lost 0 bases, with 2 bases between them. This CDR3 has 13 amino acids.

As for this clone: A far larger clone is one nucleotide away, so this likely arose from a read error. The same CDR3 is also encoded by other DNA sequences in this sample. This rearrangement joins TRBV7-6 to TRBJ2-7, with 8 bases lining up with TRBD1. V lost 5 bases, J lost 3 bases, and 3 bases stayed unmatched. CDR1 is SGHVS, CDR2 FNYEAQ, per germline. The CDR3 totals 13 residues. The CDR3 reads CASSPGQGYEQYF. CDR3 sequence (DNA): TGTGCCAGCAGCCCCGGACAGGGCTACGAGCAGTACTTC.

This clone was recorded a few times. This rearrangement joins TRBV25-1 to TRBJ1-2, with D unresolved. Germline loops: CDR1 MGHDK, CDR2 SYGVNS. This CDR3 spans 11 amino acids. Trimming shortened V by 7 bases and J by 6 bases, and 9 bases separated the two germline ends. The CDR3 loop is CASIGENGYTF. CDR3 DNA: TGTGCCAGCATCGGGGAAAATGGCTACACCTTC.

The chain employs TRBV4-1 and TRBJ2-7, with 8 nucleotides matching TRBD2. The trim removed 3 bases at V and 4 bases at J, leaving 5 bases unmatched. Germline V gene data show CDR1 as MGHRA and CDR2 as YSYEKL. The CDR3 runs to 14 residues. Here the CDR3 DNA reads TGCGCCAGCAGCCAGCCGGGACTAGATTACGAGCAGTACTTC. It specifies CASSQPGLDYEQYF.

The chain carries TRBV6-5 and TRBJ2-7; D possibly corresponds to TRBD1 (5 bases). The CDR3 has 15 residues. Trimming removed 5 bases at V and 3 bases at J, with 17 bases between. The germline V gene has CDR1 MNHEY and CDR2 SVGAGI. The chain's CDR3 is CASSPETRAVYEQYF. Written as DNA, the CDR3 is TGTGCCAGCAGTCCCGAAACCAGGGCGGTCTACGAGCAGTACTTC.

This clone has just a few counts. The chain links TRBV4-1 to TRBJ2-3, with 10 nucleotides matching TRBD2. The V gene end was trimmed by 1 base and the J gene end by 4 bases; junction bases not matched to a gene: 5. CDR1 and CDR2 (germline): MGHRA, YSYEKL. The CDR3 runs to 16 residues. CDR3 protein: CASSQVLAGGSDTQYF. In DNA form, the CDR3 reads TGCGCCAGCAGCCAAGTCTTAGCGGGAGGTTCAGATACGCAGTATTTT.

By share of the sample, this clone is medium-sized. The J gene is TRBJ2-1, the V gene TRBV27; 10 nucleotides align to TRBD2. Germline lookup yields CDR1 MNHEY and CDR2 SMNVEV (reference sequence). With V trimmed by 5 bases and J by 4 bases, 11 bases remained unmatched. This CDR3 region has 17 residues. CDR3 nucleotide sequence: TGTGCCAGCAGTCCGAGACCGGGACTAGCGTGGTACAATGAGCAGTTCTTC. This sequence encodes CASSPRPGLAWYNEQFF.

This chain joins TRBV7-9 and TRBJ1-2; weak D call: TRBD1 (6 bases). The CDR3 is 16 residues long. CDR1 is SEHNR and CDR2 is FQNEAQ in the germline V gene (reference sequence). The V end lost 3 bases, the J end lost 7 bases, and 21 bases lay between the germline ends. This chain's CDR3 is CASSLSLWGGERGYTF. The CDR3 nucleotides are TGTGCCAGCAGCTTGAGCTTGTGGGGGGGCGAGCGTGGCTACACCTTC.

CDR3 sequence reads: CASSQVGTGELFF. As DNA, the CDR3 is TGCGCCAGCAGCCAAGTTGGCACCGGGGAGCTGTTTTTT. The chain combines TRBV4-1 with TRBJ2-2, with D uncertain. The V gene lost 1 base and the J gene lost 4 bases, with 4 bases spanning the gap. The CDR3 length is 13 residues. Germline lookup yields CDR1 MGHRA and CDR2 YSYEKL.